The clone carrying this TCR beta chain was counted between two and nine times. The V gene's germline CDR1 is MNHEY and CDR2 SVGAGI. The CDR3 runs 16 residues. V was shortened by 2 bases and J by 3 bases, with 11 bases between the two germline ends. PBMCs were derived from around 10 ml fresh peripheral blood. The sample originates from a study of T cells in Graves' hyperthyroidism and ophthalmopathy. TCR beta CDR3 region amplification was performed from RNA transcripts. HTBI primers drove first-round RT-PCR of the TCR CDR3. TCRdb reprocessed the multiplex PCR reads via MiXCR and lists one record per CDR3 protein. Of nearly 750,000 distinct CDR3 sequences in the sample, roughly a third were seen once.

The chain combines TRBV6-5 with TRBJ2-6; possibly TRBD1 for D (6 bases). The clonotype was recovered from a woman aged 40 to 49 with Graves' hyperthyroidism. Sequencing was done on a sample of blood. CDR3 amino acids: CASSYATGFGANVLTF. The CDR3 DNA sequence: TGTGCCAGCAGTTACGCCACAGGGTTTGGGGCCAACGTCCTGACTTTC.